These 16 T cell receptor beta chains were all obtained from the same sample, sequenced in a study of OX40 agonist ivuxolimab in advanced cancers. Profiling relied on immunoSEQ multiplex PCR, and the TCRdb table lists in-frame clones only, not all of them. This sample yields some 40,000 clones, of which more than 85% are seen a single time; roughly a fifth belongs to the top ten. The sample here was CD4+ or CD8+ T cells sorted from blood, taken in a trial of the OX40 agonist ivuxolimab. The receptors shown here come from an adult with an advanced solid tumor such as melanoma, head and neck, liver or kidney cancer.

CDR3 DNA sequence: TGTGCCAGCAAAGGAGGGGACGGGAGGAGCACAGATACGCAGTATTTT. Its protein is CASKGGDGRSTDTQYF. The chain combines TRBV27 with TRBJ2-3, with 7 nucleotides matching TRBD2. Germline trimming cut 7 bases from V and 0 bases from J; bases unmatched to any gene: 10. Per germline, CDR1 MNHEY and CDR2 SMNVEV (reference sequence). The CDR3 length is 16 residues.

The V call is TRBV27, the J call TRBJ2-7, with D unclear. From germline, CDR1 is MNHEY and CDR2 SMNVEV (reference sequence). The CDR3 runs to 13 residues. Trimming pared 6 bases from V and 2 bases from J, leaving 11 bases between. In nucleotides, the CDR3 is TGTGCCAGCAGCCCCGACGGGCCCTACGAGCAGTACTTC. As protein: CASSPDGPYEQYF.

The chain carries TRBV2 and TRBJ2-1; D may be TRBD1 (5 bases). V lost 1 base to trimming and J lost 10 bases, with 8 bases between them. The CDR3 is made up of 12 amino acids. CDR1 and CDR2 from the germline V gene are SNHLY and FYNNEI. The CDR3: CASSEGRAEQFF. CDR3 DNA sequence: TGTGCCAGCAGTGAAGGCAGGGCGGAGCAGTTCTTC.

The CDR3 region is CASSFSAGLAGRSGELFF. DNA for the CDR3: TGTGCCAGCAGCTTTTCTGCGGGGCTAGCGGGAAGGTCCGGGGAGCTGTTTTTT. V is TRBV7-3 and J is TRBJ2-2; 9 bases map to TRBD2. Trimming took 3 bases from V and 6 from J; bases not matched to a gene: 14. The CDR3 covers 18 residues. The germline gives CDR1 SGHTA, CDR2 FQGTGA. The full variable domain, in which reference TRBV7-3 and TRBJ2-2 provide the parts outside the CDR3, is GAGVSQTPSNKVTEKGKYVELRCDPISGHTALYWYRQSLGQGPEFLIYFQGTGAADDSGLPNDRFFAVRPEGSVSTLKIQRTERGDSAVYLCASSFSAGLAGRSGELFFGEGSRLTVL.

The chain employs TRBV11-2 and TRBJ2-7; possibly TRBD1 or TRBD2 for D (5 bases each). Germline V gene data show CDR1 as SGHAT and CDR2 as FQNNGV. The CDR3 extends over 13 amino acids. Trimming removed 3 bases at V and 2 bases at J, with 8 bases between. CDR3 DNA sequence: TGTGCCAGCAGCTTTGGGGGTGCCTACGAGCAGTACTTC. Translated: CASSFGGAYEQYF.

The rearrangement links TRBV10-1 to TRBJ2-7; D is possibly TRBD1 (6 bases). Trimming removed 4 bases from V and 6 bases from J, with 10 bases in between. The CDR3 has 12 amino acids. Germline V gene lookup returns CDR1 WNHNN and CDR2 SYGVQD (reference sequence). The CDR3 here is CASSVGTTEQYF. The CDR3 nucleotides read TGCGCCAGCAGTGTCGGGACAACCGAGCAGTACTTC.

In its sample, this clone was seen once. The chain couples TRBV11-2 to TRBJ2-5; D might be TRBD2 (6 bases). With 5 bases removed from V and 5 bases from J, the gap between germline ends came to 18 bases. The germline V gene encodes CDR1 SGHAT and CDR2 FQNNGV. The CDR3 has 15 residues. The CDR3 DNA is TGTGCCAGCAGCCCGGCTCTAGCGCTATGGGAGACCCAGTACTTC. Amino acid sequence: CASSPALALWETQYF.

This chain connects TRBV28 to TRBJ2-7, with 13 positions matching TRBD2. This CDR3 is 17 amino acids long. V lost 5 bases, J lost 0 bases, and 7 bases stayed unmatched. Per germline, CDR1 MDHEN and CDR2 SYDVKM. The CDR3, as DNA: TGTGCCAGCAGTGCGGGACTAGCGGGATTTTACTCCTACGAGCAGTACTTC. Its protein is CASSAGLAGFYSYEQYF. The entire variable domain, with the rest obtained from reference TRBV28 and TRBJ2-7, is as follows: DVKVTQSSRYLVKRTGEKVFLECVQDMDHENMFWYRQDPGLGLRLIYFSYDVKMKEKGDIPEGYSVSREKKERFSLILESASTNQTSMYLCASSAGLAGFYSYEQYFGPGTRLTVT.

This chain joins TRBV28 and TRBJ2-3; D ambiguous. Germline V gene lookup returns CDR1 MDHEN and CDR2 SYDVKM. The CDR3 extends over 14 amino acids. Trimming took off 2 bases at V and 2 bases at J, with 8 bases between the two ends. The CDR3 sequence: CASSLAGSTDTQYF. The CDR3 nucleotides are TGTGCCAGCAGTTTAGCCGGGTCCACAGATACGCAGTATTTT.

The CDR3 DNA sequence: TGTGCCAGCAGTTTATGGCTAGCGGGAGCGGCAGATACGCAGTATTTT. This sequence encodes CASSLWLAGAADTQYF. V usage is TRBV27 and J usage is TRBJ2-3, with 10 bases fitting TRBD2. With V trimmed by 1 base and J by 4 bases, 5 bases remained unmatched. The germline V gene encodes CDR1 MNHEY and CDR2 SMNVEV (reference sequence). CDR3 length: 16 amino acids.

V usage is TRBV7-8 and J usage is TRBJ2-1; the match to TRBD1 covers 7 bases. V was clipped by 5 bases and J by 4 bases; unmatched bases: 8. The CDR3 covers 15 residues. The germline gives CDR1 SGHVS, CDR2 FQNEAQ. CDR3: CASSHEGAAYNEQFF. The CDR3 nucleotides are TGTGCCAGCAGCCATGAGGGGGCGGCGTACAATGAGCAGTTCTTC.

The gene calls are TRBV7-2 and TRBJ2-7, with 10 bases identical to TRBD2. Germline V gene data show CDR1 as SGHTA and CDR2 as FQGNSA. The CDR3 runs to 13 residues. Trimming cost V 1 base and J 10 bases; bases outside gene matches: 4. The CDR3 spells CASSLGGTSEQYF. In nucleotides, the CDR3 is TGTGCCAGCAGCTTAGGCGGGACTAGCGAACAGTACTTC.

The count of this clone is one. This rearrangement joins TRBV4-1 to TRBJ2-7; the D gene is possibly TRBD2 (5 bases). The CDR3 is 15 amino acids. Germline V gene sequence: CDR1 MGHRA, CDR2 YSYEKL. V lost 4 bases and J 0 bases, leaving 13 bases between the germline ends. The CDR3 is CASSLGVGSSYEQYF. The DNA of the CDR3 is TGCGCCAGCAGCCTCGGCGTAGGGAGCTCCTACGAGCAGTACTTC.

The chain recombines TRBV19 with TRBJ2-7; the D gene is possibly TRBD1 (5 bases). V was clipped by 6 bases and J by 0 bases, with 12 bases between them. There are 14 residues in the CDR3. Germline V gives CDR1 LNHDA, CDR2 SQIVND (reference sequence). This chain's CDR3 is CASSPGSGSYEQYF. The CDR3 DNA reads as TGTGCCAGTAGCCCAGGGTCTGGCTCCTACGAGCAGTACTTC.

V gene TRBV19 combines with J gene TRBJ2-1; 12 bases match TRBD2. Germline V gene lookup returns CDR1 LNHDA and CDR2 SQIVND (reference sequence). V lost 6 bases to trimming and J lost 0 bases; unmatched junction nucleotides: 0. The CDR3 length is 15 residues. The CDR3 DNA is TGTGCCAGTAGGACTAGCGGGAGCTCCTACAATGAGCAGTTCTTC. Its translation: CASRTSGSSYNEQFF.

The chain is built from TRBV6-5 and TRBJ2-1; D possibly matches TRBD1 or TRBD2 (5 bases each). The CDR3 has 15 amino acids. Looked up from germline, CDR1 is MNHEY and CDR2 is SVGAGI. V was pared by 2 bases and J by 0 bases, with 8 bases between. The chain's CDR3 is CASSYGGASYNEQFF. CDR3 DNA sequence: TGTGCCAGCAGTTACGGGGGAGCCTCCTACAATGAGCAGTTCTTC.